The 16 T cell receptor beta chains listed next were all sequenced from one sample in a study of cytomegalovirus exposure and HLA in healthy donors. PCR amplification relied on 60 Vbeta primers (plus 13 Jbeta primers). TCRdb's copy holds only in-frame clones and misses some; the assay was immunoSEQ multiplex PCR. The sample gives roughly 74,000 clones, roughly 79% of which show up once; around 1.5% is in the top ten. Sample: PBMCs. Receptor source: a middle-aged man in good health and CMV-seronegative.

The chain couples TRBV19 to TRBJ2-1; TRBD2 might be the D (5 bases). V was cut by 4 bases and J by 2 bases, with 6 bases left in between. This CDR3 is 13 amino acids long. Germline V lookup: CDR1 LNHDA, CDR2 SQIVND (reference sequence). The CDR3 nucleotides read TGTGCCAGTAGTACGGGGACCTACAATGAGCAGTTCTTC. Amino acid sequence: CASSTGTYNEQFF.

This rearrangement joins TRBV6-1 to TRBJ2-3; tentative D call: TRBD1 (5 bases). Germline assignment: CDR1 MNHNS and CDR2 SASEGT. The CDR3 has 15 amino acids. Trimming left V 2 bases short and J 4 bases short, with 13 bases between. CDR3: CASSELGDSPDTQYF. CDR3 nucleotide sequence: TGTGCCAGCAGTGAACTCGGTGACAGTCCAGATACGCAGTATTTT.

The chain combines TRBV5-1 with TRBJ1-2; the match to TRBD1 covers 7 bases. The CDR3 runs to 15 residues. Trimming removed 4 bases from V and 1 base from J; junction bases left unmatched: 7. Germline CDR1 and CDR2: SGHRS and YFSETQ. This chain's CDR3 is CASSTSTGYNYGYTF. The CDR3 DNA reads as TGCGCCAGCAGCACATCGACAGGGTATAACTATGGCTACACCTTC. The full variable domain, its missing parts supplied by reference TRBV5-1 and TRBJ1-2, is KAGVTQTPRYLIKTRGQQVTLSCSPISGHRSVSWYQQTPGQGLQFLFEYFSETQRNKGNFPGRFSGRQFSNSRSEMNVSTLELGDSALYLCASSTSTGYNYGYTFGSGTRLTVV.

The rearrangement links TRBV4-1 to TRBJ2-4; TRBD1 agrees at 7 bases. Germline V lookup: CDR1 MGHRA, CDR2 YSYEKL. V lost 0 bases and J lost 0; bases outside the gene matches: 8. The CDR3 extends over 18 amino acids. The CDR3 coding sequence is TGCGCCAGCAGCCAAGATCCGGCAGGGGGTTTAGCCAAAAACATTCAGTACTTC. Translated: CASSQDPAGGLAKNIQYF.

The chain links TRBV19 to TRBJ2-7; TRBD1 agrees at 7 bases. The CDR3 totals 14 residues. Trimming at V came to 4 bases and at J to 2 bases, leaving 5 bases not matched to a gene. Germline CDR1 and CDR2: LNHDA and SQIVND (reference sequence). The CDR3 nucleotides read TGTGCCAGTAGTAAATGGGACAGCCCCTACGAGCAGTACTTC. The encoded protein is CASSKWDSPYEQYF.

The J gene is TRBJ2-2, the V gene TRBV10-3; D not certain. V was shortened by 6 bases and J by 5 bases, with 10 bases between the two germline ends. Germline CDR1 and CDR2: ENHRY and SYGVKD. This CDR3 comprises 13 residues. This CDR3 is CAIRQETTGELFF. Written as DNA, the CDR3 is TGTGCCATCAGACAAGAGACTACCGGGGAGCTGTTTTTT.

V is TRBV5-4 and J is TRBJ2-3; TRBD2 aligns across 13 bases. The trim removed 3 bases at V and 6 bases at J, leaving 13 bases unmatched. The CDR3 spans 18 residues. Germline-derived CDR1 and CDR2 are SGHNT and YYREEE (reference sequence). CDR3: CASSSNQLAGGPRDTQYF. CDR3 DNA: TGTGCCAGCAGCTCTAACCAACTAGCGGGAGGGCCAAGGGATACGCAGTATTTT.

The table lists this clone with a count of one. CDR3 loop: CASSFRDRSIYEQYF. The CDR3 DNA is TGTGCCAGCAGTTTCCGGGACAGATCAATCTACGAGCAGTACTTC. This chain connects TRBV27 to TRBJ2-7; 7 positions agree with TRBD1. Germline V gene lookup returns CDR1 MNHEY and CDR2 SMNVEV (reference sequence). The CDR3 loop spans 15 amino acids. Trimming removed 3 bases from V and 3 bases from J; junction bases left unmatched: 8.

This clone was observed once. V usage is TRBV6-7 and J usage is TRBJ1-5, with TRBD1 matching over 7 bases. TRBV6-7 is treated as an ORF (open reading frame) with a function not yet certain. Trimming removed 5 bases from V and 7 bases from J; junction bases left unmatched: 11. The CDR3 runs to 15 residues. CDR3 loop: CASSGHRGLKQPQHF. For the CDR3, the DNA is TGTGCCAGCAGTGGACACAGGGGATTGAAACAGCCCCAGCATTTT.

CDR3 protein: CASSPWGGGHSYNEQFF. CDR3 in DNA: TGTGCCAGCAGCCCTTGGGGGGGCGGGCACTCCTACAATGAGCAGTTCTTC. The chain uses TRBV7-8 and TRBJ2-1, with D perhaps TRBD2 (7 bases). V was cut by 5 bases and J by 0 bases, with 17 bases left in between. Germline V gene sequence: CDR1 SGHVS, CDR2 FQNEAQ. CDR3 length equals 17 residues.

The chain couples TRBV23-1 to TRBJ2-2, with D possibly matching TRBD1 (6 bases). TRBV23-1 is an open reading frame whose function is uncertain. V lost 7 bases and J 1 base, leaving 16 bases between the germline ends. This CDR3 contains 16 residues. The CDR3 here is CASTPRGHGNTGELFF. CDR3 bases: TGCGCCAGCACCCCGAGGGGACACGGGAACACCGGGGAGCTGTTTTTT.

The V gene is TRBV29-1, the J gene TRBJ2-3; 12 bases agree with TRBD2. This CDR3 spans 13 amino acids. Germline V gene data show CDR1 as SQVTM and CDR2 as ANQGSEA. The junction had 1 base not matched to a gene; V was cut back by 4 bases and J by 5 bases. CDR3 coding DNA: TGCAGCGTTGCACTAGCGGGAGGAGATACGCAGTATTTT. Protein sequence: CSVALAGGDTQYF.

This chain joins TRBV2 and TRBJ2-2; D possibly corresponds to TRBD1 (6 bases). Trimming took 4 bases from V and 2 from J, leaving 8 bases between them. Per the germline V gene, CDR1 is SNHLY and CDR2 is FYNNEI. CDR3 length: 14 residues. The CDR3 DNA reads TGTGCCAGCAGTGTGGACAGTAACACCGGGGAGCTGTTTTTT. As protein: CASSVDSNTGELFF.

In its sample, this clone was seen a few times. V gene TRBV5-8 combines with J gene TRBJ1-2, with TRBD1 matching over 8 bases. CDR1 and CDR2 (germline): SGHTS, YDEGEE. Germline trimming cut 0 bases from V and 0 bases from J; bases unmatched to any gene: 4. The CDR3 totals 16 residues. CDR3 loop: CASSLGGDRPNYGYTF. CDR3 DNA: TGTGCCAGCAGCTTGGGGGGGGACAGGCCTAACTATGGCTACACCTTC. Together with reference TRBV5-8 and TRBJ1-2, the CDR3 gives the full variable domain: EAGVTQSPTHLIKTRGQQATLRCSPISGHTSVYWYQQALGLGLQFLLWYDEGEERNRGNFPPRFSGRQFPNYSSELNVNALELEDSALYLCASSLGGDRPNYGYTFGSGTRLTVV.

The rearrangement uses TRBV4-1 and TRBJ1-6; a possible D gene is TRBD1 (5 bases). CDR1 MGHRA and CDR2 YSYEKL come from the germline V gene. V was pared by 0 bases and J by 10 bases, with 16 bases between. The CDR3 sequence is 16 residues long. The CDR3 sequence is CASSQDRSGIGSPLHF. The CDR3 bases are TGCGCCAGCAGCCAAGATCGGTCAGGGATAGGCTCACCCCTCCACTTT.

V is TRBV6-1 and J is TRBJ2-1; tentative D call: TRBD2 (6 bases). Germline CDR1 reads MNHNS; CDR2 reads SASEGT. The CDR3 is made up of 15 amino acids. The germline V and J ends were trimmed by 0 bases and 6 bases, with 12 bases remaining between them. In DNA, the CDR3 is TGTGCCAGCAGTGAAGCGTGGTGGGACTCCAATGAGCAGTTCTTC. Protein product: CASSEAWWDSNEQFF.